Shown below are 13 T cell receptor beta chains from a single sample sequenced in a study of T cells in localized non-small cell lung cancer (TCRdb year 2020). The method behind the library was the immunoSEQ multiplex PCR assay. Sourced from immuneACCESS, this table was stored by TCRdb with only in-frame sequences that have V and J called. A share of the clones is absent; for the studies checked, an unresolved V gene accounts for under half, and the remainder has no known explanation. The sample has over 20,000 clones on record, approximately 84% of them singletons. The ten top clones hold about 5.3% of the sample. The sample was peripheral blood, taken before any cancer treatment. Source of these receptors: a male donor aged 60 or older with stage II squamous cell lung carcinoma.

Written as DNA, the CDR3 is TGTGCCAGCAGCTTACAGGCAGGGACTGGAAACACCATATATTTT. Amino acids: CASSLQAGTGNTIYF. The genes are TRBV7-9 and TRBJ1-3, with a weak D call TRBD1 (5 bases). Trimming shortened V by 2 bases and J by 2 bases, and 10 bases separated the two germline ends. This CDR3 has 15 amino acids. Germline V gives CDR1 SEHNR, CDR2 FQNEAQ (reference sequence). The whole variable domain, filled in from reference TRBV7-9 and TRBJ1-3, reads DTGVSQNPRHKITKRGQNVTFRCDPISEHNRLYWYRQTLGQGPEFLTYFQNEAQLEKSRLLSDRFSAERPKGSFSTLEIQRTEQGDSAMYLCASSLQAGTGNTIYFGEGSWLTVV.

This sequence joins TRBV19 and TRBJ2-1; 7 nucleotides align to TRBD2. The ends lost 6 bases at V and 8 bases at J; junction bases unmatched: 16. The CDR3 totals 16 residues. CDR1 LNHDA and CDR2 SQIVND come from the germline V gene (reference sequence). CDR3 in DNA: TGTGCCAGTAGCTTCGGCGGGAGAGTTAGAATGGATGAGCAGTTCTTC. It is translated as CASSFGGRVRMDEQFF.

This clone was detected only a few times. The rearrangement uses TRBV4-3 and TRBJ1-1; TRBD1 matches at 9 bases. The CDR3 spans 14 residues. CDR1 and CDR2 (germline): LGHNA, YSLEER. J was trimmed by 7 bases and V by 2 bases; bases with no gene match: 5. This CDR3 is CASSQSQGAVEAFF. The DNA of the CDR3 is TGCGCCAGCAGCCAATCACAGGGGGCGGTTGAAGCTTTCTTT.

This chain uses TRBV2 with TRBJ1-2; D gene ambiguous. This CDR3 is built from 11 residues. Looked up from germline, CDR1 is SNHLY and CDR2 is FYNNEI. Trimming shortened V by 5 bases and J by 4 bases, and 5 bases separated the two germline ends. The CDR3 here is CASSSAYGYTF. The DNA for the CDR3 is TGTGCCAGCAGTAGTGCCTATGGCTACACCTTC.

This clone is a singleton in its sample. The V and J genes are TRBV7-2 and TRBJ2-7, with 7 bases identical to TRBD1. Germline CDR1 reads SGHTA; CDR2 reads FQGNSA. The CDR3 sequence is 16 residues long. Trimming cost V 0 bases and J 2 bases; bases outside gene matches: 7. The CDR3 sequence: CASSLAHDRVAYEQYF. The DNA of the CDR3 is TGTGCCAGCAGCTTAGCGCACGACAGGGTGGCCTACGAGCAGTACTTC. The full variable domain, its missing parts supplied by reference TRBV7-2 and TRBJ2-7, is GAGVSQSPSNKVTEKGKDVELRCDPISGHTALYWYRQSLGQGLEFLIYFQGNSAPDKSGLPSDRFSAERTGGSVSTLTIQRTQQEDSAVYLCASSLAHDRVAYEQYFGPGTRLTVT.

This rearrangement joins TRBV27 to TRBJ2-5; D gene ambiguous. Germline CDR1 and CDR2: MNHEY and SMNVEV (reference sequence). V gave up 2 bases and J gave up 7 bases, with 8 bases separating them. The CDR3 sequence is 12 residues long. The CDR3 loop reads CASSLGSGTQYF. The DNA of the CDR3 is TGTGCCAGCAGTTTAGGATCGGGGACCCAGTACTTC.

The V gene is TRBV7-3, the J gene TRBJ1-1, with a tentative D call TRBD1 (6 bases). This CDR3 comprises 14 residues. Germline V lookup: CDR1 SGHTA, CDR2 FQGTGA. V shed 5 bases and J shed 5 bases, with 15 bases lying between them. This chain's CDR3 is CASSAGLQGTEAFF. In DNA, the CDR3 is TGTGCCAGCAGCGCGGGCCTCCAGGGGACTGAAGCTTTCTTT.

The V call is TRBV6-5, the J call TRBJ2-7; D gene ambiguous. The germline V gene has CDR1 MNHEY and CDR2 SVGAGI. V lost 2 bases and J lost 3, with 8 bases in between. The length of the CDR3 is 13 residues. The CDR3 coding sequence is TGTGCCAGCAGTTACGGCGAACACTACGAGCAGTACTTC. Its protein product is CASSYGEHYEQYF.

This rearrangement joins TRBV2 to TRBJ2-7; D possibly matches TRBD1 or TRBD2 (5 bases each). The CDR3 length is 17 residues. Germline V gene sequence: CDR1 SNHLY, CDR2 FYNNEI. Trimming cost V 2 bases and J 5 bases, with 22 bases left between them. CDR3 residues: CASSERTIGTSRDEQYF. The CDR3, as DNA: TGTGCCAGCAGTGAAAGGACGATAGGGACCTCAAGAGACGAGCAGTACTTC.

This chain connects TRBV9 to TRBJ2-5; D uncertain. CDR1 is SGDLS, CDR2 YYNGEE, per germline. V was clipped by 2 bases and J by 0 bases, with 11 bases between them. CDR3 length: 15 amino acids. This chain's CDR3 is CASSVSPRNQETQYF. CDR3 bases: TGTGCCAGCAGCGTTTCTCCCAGGAACCAAGAGACCCAGTACTTC.

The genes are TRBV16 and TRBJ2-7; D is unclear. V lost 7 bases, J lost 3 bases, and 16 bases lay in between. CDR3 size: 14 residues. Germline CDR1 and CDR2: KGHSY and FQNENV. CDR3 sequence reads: CASTRSPELYEQYF. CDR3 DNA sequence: TGTGCCAGCACCCGATCCCCTGAGCTCTACGAGCAGTACTTC.

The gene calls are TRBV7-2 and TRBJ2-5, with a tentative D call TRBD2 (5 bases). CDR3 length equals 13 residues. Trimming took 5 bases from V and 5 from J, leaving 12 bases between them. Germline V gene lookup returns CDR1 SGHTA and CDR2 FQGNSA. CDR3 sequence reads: CASSPSFGETQYF. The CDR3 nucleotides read TGTGCCAGCAGCCCTAGCTTCGGGGAGACCCAGTACTTC.

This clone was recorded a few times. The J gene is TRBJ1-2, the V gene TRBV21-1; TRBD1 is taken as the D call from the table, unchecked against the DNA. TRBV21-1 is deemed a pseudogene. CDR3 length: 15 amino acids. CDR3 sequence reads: CASSFRGTANYGYTF. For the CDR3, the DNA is TGTGCCAGCAGCTTTAGGGGGACAGCTAACTATGGCTACACCTTC.